Shown below are 32 T cell receptor beta chains from a single sample sequenced in a study of naive and memory T cell subsets. The library had UMIs added by 3' ligation of an oligonucleotide to TCR cDNA. The SP2 primer and nested alpha and beta constant region primers amplified ligated cDNA in four rounds. TCRdb itself ran the UMI-ligation and nested PCR reads through MiXCR, one entry per CDR3 protein. Found here are 25,000 to 30,000 distinct CDR3 sequences, roughly 5.2% of them singletons; the top ten hold 7% to 9%. The sample comprised blood. These receptors were obtained from an adult in good health.

The chain links TRBV11-1 to TRBJ2-4, with 12 bases lining up with TRBD2. The CDR3 is 18 residues long. V lost 4 bases and J lost 1; bases outside the gene matches: 8. Germline V gene sequence: CDR1 SGHAT, CDR2 FQDESV (reference sequence). The DNA for the CDR3 is TGTGCCAGCAGCTCCCTAGCGGGAGGGCCAGGCGCCAAAAACATTCAGTACTTC. Protein sequence: CASSSLAGGPGAKNIQYF.

V and J are TRBV12-3 or TRBV12-4 and TRBJ2-1, with 9 bases matching TRBD2. The CDR3 contains 14 residues. With V trimmed by 7 bases and J by 8 bases, 9 bases remained unmatched. DNA for the CDR3: TGTGCCAGCATCGGCGGACTAGCGTTGGATGAGCAGTTCTTC. Protein: CASIGGLALDEQFF.

The chain uses TRBV5-4 and TRBJ2-1; 8 bases match TRBD2. Per the germline V gene, CDR1 is SGHNT and CDR2 is YYREEE (reference sequence). The J segment lost 6 bases and the V segment lost 3 bases, leaving 2 bases of the junction unmatched. The length of the CDR3 is 13 residues. CDR3 residues: CASSYTSGNEQFF. Written as DNA, the CDR3 is TGTGCCAGCAGCTACACTAGCGGCAATGAGCAGTTCTTC.

This clonotype qualifies as medium-sized. The chain recombines TRBV4-3 with TRBJ2-3, with 7 bases aligning to TRBD2. V gave up 0 bases and J gave up 8 bases; unmatched junction bases: 5. From germline, CDR1 is LGHNA and CDR2 YSLEER. The CDR3 consists of 14 residues. CDR3 DNA: TGCGCCAGCAGCCAAGAAGGGGAGGGGCCTACGCAGTATTTT. Translating gives CASSQEGEGPTQYF.

The chain employs TRBV12-3 or TRBV12-4 and TRBJ1-6; a possible D gene is TRBD1 (5 bases). This CDR3 is built from 14 residues. Trimming cost V 3 bases and J 13 bases, with 16 bases left between them. This CDR3 reads CASSFKRGEAPLHF. The CDR3 DNA sequence: TGTGCCAGCAGTTTCAAGCGGGGGGAAGCGCCCCTCCACTTT.

This clonotype has a count of ten or more. The gene calls are TRBV6-2 or TRBV6-3 and TRBJ2-5, with D maybe TRBD2 (6 bases). Trimming removed 5 bases at V and 1 base at J, with 14 bases between. CDR1 is MNHEY and CDR2 is SVGEGT in the germline V gene. The CDR3 is 15 amino acids. Here the CDR3 DNA reads TGTGCCAGCAGTCACCCGCGGGGTCCCCAAGAGACCCAGTACTTC. Translating gives CASSHPRGPQETQYF.

The V gene is TRBV5-4, the J gene TRBJ2-5, with D perhaps matching TRBD2 (5 bases). The CDR3 consists of 14 residues. With 3 bases removed from V and 4 bases from J, the gap between germline ends came to 13 bases. Germline CDR1 and CDR2: SGHNT and YYREEE (reference sequence). CDR3 DNA sequence: TGTGCCAGCAGCTCGGGGTCTCAGAGAGAGACCCAGTACTTC. Protein sequence: CASSSGSQRETQYF.

By sample fraction, this clonotype is medium-sized (0.01 to 0.1%). The chain joins TRBV15 to TRBJ2-3; D is possibly TRBD1 (5 bases). The CDR3 length is 13 residues. Looked up from germline, CDR1 is LNHNV and CDR2 is YYDKDF (reference sequence). The V end was cut by 0 bases, the J end by 6 bases, with 7 bases between. CDR3 in amino acids: CATSRDPGDTQYF. CDR3 coding DNA: TGTGCCACCAGCAGAGATCCAGGGGATACGCAGTATTTT.

This clonotype appeared many times. This chain links TRBV5-5 with TRBJ2-2; tentative D call: TRBD1 (6 bases). In germline, CDR1 is SGHKS, CDR2 YYEKEE (reference sequence). The CDR3 has 16 residues. Trimming cost V 0 bases and J 3 bases, with 12 bases left between them. CDR3 sequence reads: CASSLDAGAYTGELFF. The CDR3 coding sequence is TGTGCCAGCAGCTTGGATGCAGGGGCGTACACCGGGGAGCTGTTTTTT. Full variable domain (outside the CDR3, taken from reference TRBV5-5 and TRBJ2-2): DAGVTQSPTHLIKTRGQQVTLRCSPISGHKSVSWYQQVLGQGPQFIFQYYEKEERGRGNFPDRFSARQFPNYSSELNVNALLLGDSALYLCASSLDAGAYTGELFFGEGSRLTVL.

The chain links TRBV6-2 or TRBV6-3 to TRBJ1-5; the match to TRBD1 covers 7 bases. The germline CDR1 and CDR2 sequences are MNHEY and SVGEGT. The junction had 10 bases not matched to a gene; V was cut back by 7 bases and J by 4 bases. The CDR3 loop spans 15 amino acids. CDR3 protein: CASTGTIQGNQPQHF. The CDR3 DNA reads TGTGCCAGCACTGGGACGATACAGGGGAATCAGCCCCAGCATTTT.

This clonotype was recorded many times. This rearrangement joins TRBV28 to TRBJ2-3; 11 bases line up with TRBD2. The V gene end was trimmed by 1 base and the J gene end by 3 bases; junction bases not matched to a gene: 6. Germline assignment: CDR1 MDHEN and CDR2 SYDVKM. This CDR3 is 17 amino acids long. Here the CDR3 DNA reads TGTGCCAGCAGTTTATCTAGGCTAGCGGGAGGAACAGATACGCAGTATTTT. This gives the protein CASSLSRLAGGTDTQYF.

This clonotype was counted many times. The gene calls are TRBV6-4 and TRBJ2-1; D perhaps matches TRBD2 (5 bases). Germline V CDR1 and CDR2: MRHNA, SNTAGT. V was pared by 6 bases and J by 5 bases, with 11 bases between. This CDR3 spans 13 amino acids. CDR3 region: CASSLTSDNEQFF. CDR3 nucleotides: TGTGCCAGCAGCCTCACTAGTGACAATGAGCAGTTCTTC.

This clonotype was seen ten or more times. V is TRBV29-1 and J is TRBJ1-2; 7 bases are shared with TRBD1. V lost 7 bases to trimming and J lost 4 bases; unmatched junction nucleotides: 9. The germline gives CDR1 SQVTM, CDR2 ANQGSEA. This CDR3 is built from 13 residues. The CDR3 reads CSAPRTGSYGYTF. CDR3 in DNA: TGCAGCGCTCCCCGGACAGGATCCTATGGCTACACCTTC.

The table lists this clonotype with many counts. The V gene is TRBV6-5, the J gene TRBJ2-7, with D possibly being TRBD1 (6 bases). The CDR3 contains 15 residues. CDR1 is MNHEY, CDR2 SVGAGI, per germline. Between the trimmed V and J ends, which lost 7 bases and 1 base, there was a span of 17 bases. CDR3 bases: TGTGCCAGCAAGGGAGCGGAGACAGGATCCTACGAGCAGTACTTC. Translation: CASKGAETGSYEQYF.

This clonotype was seen only a few times. The chain is built from TRBV19 and TRBJ1-5; D is possibly TRBD1 (6 bases). V was shortened by 5 bases and J by 0 bases, with 14 bases between the two germline ends. The CDR3 contains 16 residues. Germline V CDR1 and CDR2: LNHDA, SQIVND (reference sequence). CDR3 in amino acids: CASSAGTGASNQPQHF. The CDR3 coding sequence is TGTGCCAGTAGTGCTGGGACGGGGGCTAGCAATCAGCCCCAGCATTTT.

There are a few counts of this clonotype. This chain connects TRBV29-1 to TRBJ2-7, with TRBD2 identical over 10 bases. The CDR3 extends over 15 amino acids. Germline V gene lookup returns CDR1 SQVTM and CDR2 ANQGSEA. V was clipped by 7 bases and J by 3 bases; unmatched bases: 12. The CDR3 nucleotides are TGCAGCGCCTTCGGGTCTAGCGGGAGTATCTACGAGCAGTACTTC. It encodes CSAFGSSGSIYEQYF.

This clonotype is medium-sized (0.01 to 0.1%) by share. The rearrangement links TRBV20-1 to TRBJ1-5, with 7 bases identical to TRBD1. The CDR3 has 15 amino acids. V shed 3 bases and J 1 base; nucleotides not matched to a gene: 6. Germline CDR1 DFQATT, CDR2 SNEGSKA (reference sequence). CDR3 in amino acids: CSAREQGVSNQPQHF. The CDR3 DNA reads as TGCAGTGCTAGGGAGCAGGGGGTGAGCAATCAGCCCCAGCATTTT.

This clonotype was observed a handful of times. This chain's CDR3 is CASSPLGLPRTDTQYF. In DNA, the CDR3 is TGTGCCAGCTCACCACTTGGGCTTCCACGCACAGATACGCAGTATTTT. V and J are TRBV18 and TRBJ2-3; D ambiguous. Germline lookup yields CDR1 KGHSH and CDR2 LQKENI. Deletions cut 1 base from V and 1 base from J, with 12 bases between. This CDR3 is built from 16 residues.

This clonotype was seen ten or more times. V is TRBV6-5 and J is TRBJ1-2; the match to TRBD1 covers 8 bases. The CDR3 spans 13 residues. The junction had 2 bases not matched to a gene; V was cut back by 2 bases and J by 6 bases. Germline CDR1 reads MNHEY; CDR2 reads SVGAGI. The CDR3 DNA sequence: TGTGCCAGCAGTTACGGACAGGGAGATGGCTACACCTTC. Translating gives CASSYGQGDGYTF.

This clonotype occurred many times. This chain connects TRBV12-3 or TRBV12-4 to TRBJ2-1, with D uncertain. Trimming took 1 base from V and 2 from J, leaving 9 bases between them. This CDR3 contains 15 residues. CDR3: CASSLGQTAYNEQFF. The DNA for the CDR3 is TGTGCCAGCAGTTTAGGCCAGACCGCCTACAATGAGCAGTTCTTC.

The sample holds many counts of this clonotype. V gene TRBV19 combines with J gene TRBJ2-5, with D possibly matching TRBD2 (6 bases). The germline CDR1 and CDR2 sequences are LNHDA and SQIVND (reference sequence). The CDR3 spans 14 residues. V was clipped by 4 bases and J by 5 bases, with 14 bases between them. The CDR3 region has the DNA TGTGCCAGTAGTAGCTCTAGCGTTGTGGAGACCCAGTACTTC. It codes for CASSSSSVVETQYF.

J is TRBJ2-7 and V is TRBV29-1; perhaps TRBD1 as D (6 bases). The germline gives CDR1 SQVTM, CDR2 ANQGSEA. The CDR3 covers 16 residues. V shed 7 bases and J shed 0 bases, with 22 bases lying between them. For the CDR3, the DNA is TGCAGCGCACGGAACAGGGTAAAGTATTACTCCTACGAGCAGTACTTC. It encodes CSARNRVKYYSYEQYF.

This clonotype was seen at least ten times. For the CDR3, the DNA is TGTGCCAGCAGTTCCGGGCCCTATGGCTACACCTTC. Protein sequence: CASSSGPYGYTF. V is TRBV2 and J is TRBJ1-2, with D uncertain. CDR1 is SNHLY, CDR2 FYNNEI, per germline. The CDR3 length is 12 residues. Trimming took 5 bases from V and 4 from J, leaving 8 bases between them.

This clonotype was seen at least ten times. The chain employs TRBV7-6 and TRBJ2-3; either TRBD1 or TRBD2 may fit D (5 bases each). Trimming left V 1 base short and J 2 bases short, with 10 bases between. Looked up from germline, CDR1 is SGHVS and CDR2 is FNYEAQ. The length of the CDR3 is 15 residues. The CDR3 DNA reads as TGTGCCAGCAGCTTAGATGGGACGTACACAGATACGCAGTATTTT. Translating gives CASSLDGTYTDTQYF. Using reference TRBV7-6 and TRBJ2-3 for the parts outside the CDR3, the full variable domain is GAGVSQSPRYKVTKRGQDVALRCDPISGHVSLYWYRQALGQGPEFLTYFNYEAQQDKSGLPNDRFSAERPEGSISTLTIQRTEQRDSAMYRCASSLDGTYTDTQYFGPGTRLTVL.

This clonotype has ten or more counts. This chain uses TRBV2 with TRBJ2-1, with D possibly TRBD2 on 6 matching bases. This CDR3 comprises 14 residues. Germline CDR1 SNHLY, CDR2 FYNNEI. Trimming cost V 4 bases and J 8 bases, with 15 bases left between them. CDR3 nucleotides: TGTGCCAGCAGTGTGTTAGGAGGGAGTCATGAGCAGTTCTTC. Its translation: CASSVLGGSHEQFF.

The table lists this clonotype with many counts. CDR3 in DNA: TGTGCCGCGAAGGATAGCGGTGGGCGGATAGCAGATACGCAGTATTTT. This sequence encodes CAAKDSGGRIADTQYF. This chain uses TRBV7-9 with TRBJ2-3; tentative D call: TRBD2 (6 bases). Trimming took off 11 bases at V and 4 bases at J, with 25 bases between the two ends. CDR1 is SEHNR and CDR2 is FQNEAQ in the germline V gene (reference sequence). The CDR3 is 16 amino acids.

There are many counts of this clonotype. This chain uses TRBV7-2 with TRBJ2-5, with 8 positions matching TRBD1. The length of the CDR3 is 15 residues. CDR1 is SGHTA and CDR2 is FQGNSA in the germline V gene. V shed 6 bases, J shed 5 bases, and the junction held 11 bases outside the gene matches. CDR3 sequence reads: CASRRTGTSRETQYF. CDR3 nucleotides: TGTGCCAGCAGGCGGACAGGGACATCCCGGGAGACCCAGTACTTC.

This clonotype came up many times. This chain links TRBV4-3 with TRBJ2-5, with 7 bases lining up with TRBD1. CDR1 LGHNA and CDR2 YSLEER come from the germline V gene. The CDR3 runs 14 residues. J gave up 3 bases and V 1 base, and 2 bases lay outside the gene matches. CDR3 sequence: CASSQATGKETQYF. CDR3 DNA: TGCGCCAGCAGCCAAGCGACAGGGAAAGAGACCCAGTACTTC.

This clonotype has ten or more counts. CDR3 sequence: CSARPRGRLVAFF. Here the CDR3 DNA reads TGCAGTGCTAGACCCAGGGGTCGGTTGGTAGCTTTCTTT. The chain is built from TRBV20-1 and TRBJ1-1; D possibly corresponds to TRBD1 (6 bases). The germline V gene encodes CDR1 DFQATT and CDR2 SNEGSKA (reference sequence). The length of the CDR3 is 13 residues. V lost 2 bases and J lost 10, with 17 bases in between.

This clonotype was counted a few times. The junction departs from the called germline gene at one end, perhaps through a read error. The chain employs TRBV19 and TRBJ1-2; 9 nucleotides line up with TRBD1. Germline assignment: CDR1 LNHDA and CDR2 SQIVND (reference sequence). The CDR3 length is 16 residues. The CDR3 nucleotides read TGTGCCAGTAGTATGCTACAGGGGGCGCGGAACTATGGCGACACCTTC. This gives the protein CASSMLQGARNYGDTF. The full variable domain, in which reference TRBV19 and TRBJ1-2 provide the parts outside the CDR3, is DGGITQSPKYLFRKEGQNVTLSCEQNLNHDAMYWYRQDPGQGLRLIYYSQIVNDFQKGDIAEGYSVSREKKESFPLTVTSAQKNPTAFYLCASSMLQGARNYGDTFGSGTRLTVV.

This clonotype was counted many times. The CDR3 sequence: CASSSILADSYEQYF. The CDR3 region has the DNA TGTGCCAGCAGCTCGATACTAGCCGACTCCTACGAGCAGTACTTC. The V and J genes are TRBV7-2 and TRBJ2-7, with TRBD2 as a possible D gene (6 bases). CDR1 is SGHTA and CDR2 is FQGNSA in the germline V gene. V was shortened by 4 bases and J by 0 bases, with 13 bases between the two germline ends. The CDR3 length is 15 residues.

In its sample, this clonotype was seen many times. J is TRBJ2-3 and V is TRBV20-1, with unresolved D. Germline CDR1 is DFQATT and CDR2 is SNEGSKA (reference sequence). Trimming took 5 bases from V and 10 from J, leaving 7 bases between them. The CDR3 extends over 9 amino acids. The CDR3 protein is CSAGDPQYF. DNA of the CDR3: TGCAGTGCTGGCGACCCGCAGTATTTT.